This record looks at one T cell receptor beta chain sequence and its context. It has no known antigen specificity. The sample holds no much larger clone one base away, and base qualities are not on file. Libraries were constructed by the immunoSEQ multiplex PCR assay. A mixture of 60 forward primers for TCR Vbeta segments and 13 reverse primers for TCR Jbeta segments was used in the multiplex PCR. A multiplex PCR assay on genomic DNA amplified the CDR3 region of rearranged TCR beta genes. The amplified TCR beta libraries were sequenced on the Illumina HiSeq System as 87-base-pair reads. The paper's data handling went like this. A later analysis tallied roughly 78 million unique TCR beta chains across the 666 repertoires, and approximately 12 million of those chains were shared by two or more donors. Raw reads were error-corrected and collapsed into unique sequences with a nearest-neighbor algorithm that merged closely related sequences to remove PCR and sequencing errors. V, D and J gene segments were assigned by aligning CDR3 sequences to IMGT reference sequences. For a sequence to be retained, a match of at least six nucleotides to both a V gene segment and a J gene segment was required. Rearrangements were classified as productive when the CDR3 lacked stop codons and remained in frame with V and J, and all other rearrangements were classified as non-productive. Following IMGT convention, CDR3 was defined as the stretch from the second conserved V-encoded cysteine to the conserved J-encoded phenylalanine. The earlier analysis of about 590 of the donors excluded sequences that lacked an unambiguous match to a single V gene segment. An earlier analysis of 500 to 600 of the donors classified V segments as functional when productive rearrangements were above 56.7% and as segregating when the standard deviation between donors was above 5%. A statistical classification framework was built for diagnosing cytomegalovirus status from the catalog of TCR beta chain sequences. In a later analysis, TCR nucleotide sequences were compared against IMGT/GENE-DB human TR gene sequences so that V and J genes could be assigned. The TCRdist pipeline was used in a later analysis to assign CDR3 sequences and most-parsimonious VDJ recombination scenarios. In a later analysis, each TCR beta chain was defined by its CDR3 amino acid sequence together with its V-gene family, and reads without a unique V-gene family were excluded. To address suspected cross-contamination and a sequencing artifact, a later analysis removed roughly 580 highly shared, low-generation-probability nucleotide sequences. For each public chain, a later analysis derived a clonal expansion index from normalized ranks of inferred template counts within each repertoire. A later analysis computed generation probabilities with a VDJ recombination model fitted to out-of-frame rearrangements, and checked the results against IGoR. A later analysis scored TCR-TCR, TCR-HLA and TCR-CMV co-occurrence with hypergeometric tests, applying a repertoire-size bias correction to TCR pairs. False discovery rates were estimated in a later analysis by permuting HLA or CMV assignments 20 times. A later analysis grouped co-occurring TCRs with DBSCAN, adding TCRdist sequence similarity when clustering within HLA-allele-positive subsets. For co-occurrence clustering, repertoires with fewer than 30,000 or more than 120,000 public chains were excluded, along with a handful of repertoires with anomalous nucleotide sharing. TCRdb took over this immuneACCESS table, retaining in-frame rearrangements with V and J assigned. Such tables are incomplete; in checked studies, under half of the missing clones stem from an unresolved V gene, and the remainder is unexplained. V and J calls and clone size come straight from that table; D and trimming were deduced from the DNA. The sample table holds about 57,000 clones, of which 55% to 85% were seen once. The ten largest account for around a tenth of the sample.

This record belongs to a study of cytomegalovirus exposure and HLA in healthy donors (dated by TCRdb to about 2017). Context from the whole study: An earlier analysis of around 600 of the donors reported about 250 Gb of sequence data and 117 million unique TCR beta sequences from roughly 200 million T cells. Roughly 300 gigabases of sequencing data and 75 million to 85 million unique TCR sequences made up an early release that covered nearly 650 HLA-typed donors. Of the 398 genotyped donors, approximately 82% fell in the genetic ancestry cluster associated with self-reported Caucasian donors. The aim of the study was to test whether cataloging public T cell receptors could identify signatures of past pathogen exposure. The T cell repertoires of under 700 subjects were profiled by immunosequencing and related to cytomegalovirus serostatus. Along with the approximately 700-subject first cohort, a separate validation cohort of around 120 different subjects was used. To predict cytomegalovirus infection status, the study combined high-throughput TCR immunosequencing, statistical association of individual TCRs with disease status, and machine learning. In a later analysis, previously published TCR beta repertoires from 550 to 750 donors were re-analyzed and high-resolution HLA genotyping was added so that TCR occurrence patterns could be studied. Rather than using new phenotypic data, the later analysis identified candidate immune exposures from TCR beta sequences and from how often those sequences occurred across donors. An earlier analysis of some 500 of the donors used high-throughput TCR beta sequencing to judge whether each TCR beta V gene segment behaved as functional or pseudogenic. Donor age, sex, ethnicity and CMV serostatus were compiled together with the repertoire data. Genome-wide SNP genotypes for about three fifths of the roughly 670 donors were used in a later genetic analysis, which treated that subset as a discovery cohort. Every discovery cohort repertoire had been produced on one sequencing platform. HLA typing covered class I and class II loci at four-digit resolution. The number of donors typed differed by locus, with roughly 620-630 for A, B, C, DRB1 and DQB1, around 500 for DQA1, 600 to 610 for DPA1, and approximately 470 for DPB1. Five DR-DQ haplotypes were treated as single units for association and clustering because of strong linkage in the cohort. Among 398 genotyped donors of the cohort, an average of approximately 200,000 unique TCR beta nucleotide sequences was sequenced per donor, of which about 18% were non-productive.

What the work shows at the level of the full study, not this receptor alone: A few of the identified cytomegalovirus-associated TCR beta chains were confirmed in vitro to be specific for cytomegalovirus antigens. In a later genetic analysis, fewer N-insertions in productive TCRs were reported among donors in an Asian-associated ancestry cluster than the roughly 700-donor mean. In a later analysis, TCR association rates were found to vary across HLA loci, with the most associated TCRs seen for DRB1 alleles and the fewest for HLA-C alleles. When HLA alleles, especially DR and DQ, strongly co-occurred, TCR associations were difficult to assign to individual alleles. HLA typing was unavailable for some donors at each locus, so association tests used only the typed subset. Broadly in line with IMGT annotations, most TCR beta V segments showed up in productive rearrangements about 87% or about 30% of the time in an earlier analysis of 450 to 600 of the donors. Most CMV-associated TCR beta chains appeared to be HLA-restricted in a later analysis, and the HLA associations seemed to be driven largely by CMV exposure. The authors suggested that the approach could potentially be extended to other disease states and immunological phenotypes. The classifier was reported to diagnose cytomegalovirus status with high specificity and sensitivity in both the original and validation cohorts. The study listed over 150 TCR beta chains as associated with cytomegalovirus. A later genetic analysis associated a missense DCLRE1C variant with V-gene and J-gene trimming of TCR beta chains, and an independent cohort replicated the association. A later analysis associated roughly 17,000 TCR beta sequences with specific HLA alleles at a false discovery rate of 0.05. Because the 87-base-pair reads could not distinguish some IMGT-functional V segments, including TRBV6-2 and TRBV6-3, those segments were excluded. Correlated functional status among segregating V segments might reflect linkage disequilibrium, but an unknown experimental factor could not be ruled out. A further reported finding was that TCR beta sequences accurately predicted the HLA-A and HLA-B alleles for most subjects in the first cohort. The earlier analysis of about 600 of the donors excluded some 16 rarely observed V segments, including chromosome 9 orphons, because counts were too low. A cluster of highly shared sequence variants was judged likely to represent a technical artifact of the sequencing pipeline. CMV serostatus was the only immune exposure information available for the cohort. Sequencing depth was assumed to be roughly uniform across donors in the presence/absence analyses, though that assumption may not hold. Compared with equally common non-associated chains, HLA-associated TCR beta chains in a later analysis were more clonally expanded and had lower generation probabilities. A later analysis reported that several top co-occurrence clusters appeared linked to parvovirus B19, influenza, CMV and Epstein-Barr virus. In this cohort, only TCR beta chains were sequenced, and detectable features were limited by the absence of alpha or paired-chain data. While some public TCRs were present in many individuals, most TCR sequences turned up only very rarely across donors.

In total, more than 500 healthy bone marrow donors made up the cohort. All cohort members were sampled while nominally healthy, although unrecorded immune exposures were likely present. The donor tested CMV seronegative and was one of the 352 seronegative cohort members. Each donor provided a peripheral blood sample, and peripheral blood mononuclear cells were used for TCR beta sequencing. The Qiagen DNeasy Blood Extraction Kit was used to extract genomic DNA from the blood cell samples. The germline V gene (reference sequence) sets CDR1 to MNHEY and CDR2 to SMNVEV. Unmatched junction bases come to 11, with V trimmed by 5 bases and J by 1 base. The CDR3 measures 16 amino acids from cysteine to phenylalanine. Only the CDR3 DNA stays, 48 bases, in frame from base 1.

The chain was built from TRBV27 and TRBJ2-7, with TRBD2 matching 7 junction bases. Sequenced material: PBMCs. This TCR derives from a woman aged 45-65 years in good health and CMV-seronegative. The DNA is TGTGCCAGCAGTCCCCTGGGGGGAGCGGGGTCCTACGAGCAGTACTTC. Its translation is CASSPLGGAGSYEQYF.